A single sample gave rise to the 24 T cell receptor beta chains below, sequenced in a study of early T cells in non-severe SARS-CoV-2 infection. TCRdb processed the 5' RACE reads anew with MiXCR; each CDR3 protein has one entry. The table shows roughly 67,000 distinct CDR3 sequences, with roughly 10% occurring only once. Sequenced sample: whole blood. These receptors all come from an adult who was a healthcare worker with PCR-confirmed SARS-CoV-2 infection or an uninfected control (not recorded which).

The chain is built from TRBV20-1 and TRBJ2-7; 13 bases align to TRBD2. This CDR3 is built from 16 residues. Trimming took 4 bases from V and 3 from J; bases not matched to a gene: 9. CDR1 is DFQATT, CDR2 SNEGSKA, per germline (reference sequence). The CDR3 DNA is TGCAGTGCTAAAGGGACTAGCGGGATAGTCGGCTACGAGCAGTACTTC. This translates into CSAKGTSGIVGYEQYF.

This clonotype was detected only a few times. The gene calls are TRBV4-1 and TRBJ2-2; TRBD2 matches at 12 bases. This CDR3 region has 16 residues. After removal of 3 bases from V and 4 bases from J, the junction contained 3 bases not matched to a gene. Germline V gives CDR1 MGHRA, CDR2 YSYEKL. The CDR3 bases are TGCGCCAGCAGCCACCCACTAGCGGGAGGCACCGGGGAGCTGTTTTTT. This encodes CASSHPLAGGTGELFF.

This clonotype has a handful of counts. The chain joins TRBV28 to TRBJ2-1; 9 bases match TRBD2. CDR3 length: 15 amino acids. After removal of 5 bases from V and 7 bases from J, the junction contained 9 bases not matched to a gene. Germline CDR1 and CDR2: MDHEN and SYDVKM. The CDR3 bases are TGTGCCAGCAGTCCCCATGGACTAGCGCTTAATGAGCAGTTCTTC. It specifies CASSPHGLALNEQFF.

This chain links TRBV27 with TRBJ2-7, with 9 nucleotides matching TRBD1. V gave up 3 bases and J gave up 13 bases; unmatched junction bases: 7. Germline loops: CDR1 MNHEY, CDR2 SMNVEV (reference sequence). The CDR3 runs 12 residues. The CDR3 loop reads CASSFVGDRVYF. CDR3 DNA: TGTGCCAGCAGTTTTGTGGGGGACAGGGTTTACTTC.

The CDR3 DNA is TGTGCCAGCAGCCGGACAGGGAGAGTTAATTCACCCCTCCACTTT. Translation: CASSRTGRVNSPLHF. V usage is TRBV12-3 or TRBV12-4 and J usage is TRBJ1-6; 8 nucleotides match TRBD1. The CDR3 runs to 15 residues. V shed 6 bases and J 6 bases; nucleotides not matched to a gene: 7.

This clonotype was detected only a few times. The V gene is TRBV3-1, the J gene TRBJ1-6; D not certain. The germline CDR1 and CDR2 sequences are LGHDT and YNNKEL (reference sequence). The length of the CDR3 is 13 residues. Trimming removed 0 bases at V and 7 bases at J, with 4 bases between. The CDR3 loop is CASSQEPNSPLHF. CDR3 bases: TGTGCCAGCAGCCAAGAACCGAATTCACCCCTCCACTTT.

This clonotype has a handful of counts. The chain couples TRBV7-9 to TRBJ2-7; 7 nucleotides align to TRBD2. The CDR3 is 15 residues long. CDR1 SEHNR and CDR2 FQNEAQ come from the germline V gene (reference sequence). J lost 7 bases, V lost 7 bases, and 16 bases had no gene match. The CDR3 DNA follows: TGTGCCAGCACCCGAAGCGGGCGGGAGTTAAGAGAGCAGTACTTC. Translation gives CASTRSGRELREQYF.

This clonotype was seen many times. The chain employs TRBV3-1 and TRBJ2-1; no clear D gene. The V and J ends lost 0 bases and 1 base respectively, with 7 bases between them. Germline V gene sequence: CDR1 LGHDT, CDR2 YNNKEL (reference sequence). This CDR3 comprises 15 residues. The chain's CDR3 is CASSQDSQSYNEQFF. The DNA of the CDR3 is TGTGCCAGCAGCCAAGATAGTCAGTCCTACAATGAGCAGTTCTTC.

This clonotype was detected ten times or more. The chain has TRBV12-3 or TRBV12-4 and TRBJ2-7; D gene ambiguous. The V gene lost 6 bases and the J gene lost 7 bases, with 10 bases spanning the gap. The CDR3 runs 11 residues. The CDR3 sequence is CASSRRMEQYF. DNA of the CDR3: TGTGCCAGCAGCCGTCGTATGGAGCAGTACTTC.

This clonotype showed up many times. The chain links TRBV6-1 to TRBJ2-2; D perhaps matches TRBD2 (6 bases). Trimming took 2 bases from V and 7 from J, leaving 17 bases between them. This CDR3 is 16 amino acids long. CDR1 MNHNS and CDR2 SASEGT come from the germline V gene. DNA of the CDR3: TGTGCCAGCAGTGAAACCGGAGGGCCCTCGGACGGGGAGCTGTTTTTT. It encodes CASSETGGPSDGELFF.

This clonotype was recorded at least ten times. CDR3: CASSQTSGSTDTQYF. The CDR3 nucleotides are TGTGCCAGCAGCCAAACTAGCGGCAGCACAGATACGCAGTATTTT. The chain recombines TRBV14 with TRBJ2-3; 8 bases are a match to TRBD2. Germline CDR1 SGHDN, CDR2 FVKESK. The CDR3 consists of 15 residues. The V and J ends lost 2 bases and 0 bases, in that order; junction bases with no gene match: 1.

V is TRBV20-1 and J is TRBJ1-1; D gene uncertain. The CDR3 loop spans 14 amino acids. The germline gives CDR1 DFQATT, CDR2 SNEGSKA (reference sequence). V shed 3 bases and J shed 1 base, with 12 bases lying between them. CDR3: CSARPRVQNTEAFF. CDR3 DNA: TGCAGTGCTAGGCCCAGAGTACAGAACACTGAAGCTTTCTTT.

The rearrangement links TRBV12-3 or TRBV12-4 to TRBJ2-1, with D possibly matching TRBD2 (5 bases). This CDR3 region has 15 residues. V lost 3 bases and J lost 4, with 13 bases in between. The DNA for the CDR3 is TGTGCCAGCAGTTTCGAGGACTTCGGTTACAATGAGCAGTTCTTC. Its translation is CASSFEDFGYNEQFF.

The chain carries TRBV5-1 and TRBJ1-2, with D perhaps matching TRBD1 (6 bases). Trimming removed 4 bases from V and 0 bases from J, with 13 bases in between. This CDR3 comprises 15 residues. CDR1 is SGHRS, CDR2 YFSETQ, per germline. The CDR3 is CASSLEQGANYGYTF. The CDR3 coding sequence is TGCGCCAGCAGCCTCGAACAGGGAGCTAACTATGGCTACACCTTC.

The chain combines TRBV2 with TRBJ2-7; D is uncertain. The CDR3 runs to 12 residues. Germline CDR1 reads SNHLY; CDR2 reads FYNNEI. Trimming left V 3 bases short and J 6 bases short, with 9 bases between. CDR3 protein: CASSDEGIEQYF. In DNA form, the CDR3 reads TGTGCCAGCAGTGACGAAGGCATCGAGCAGTACTTC.

This clonotype has only a few counts. This chain joins TRBV11-2 and TRBJ1-1; no clear D. The CDR3 spans 13 residues. CDR1 and CDR2 (germline): SGHAT, FQNNGV. V was shortened by 1 base and J by 2 bases, with 5 bases between the two germline ends. The CDR3 protein is CASSLADNTEAFF. CDR3 nucleotide sequence: TGTGCCAGCAGCTTAGCTGATAACACTGAAGCTTTCTTT.

V and J are TRBV10-3 and TRBJ1-5; D unclear. The germline gives CDR1 ENHRY, CDR2 SYGVKD. With 3 bases removed from V and 1 base from J, the gap between germline ends came to 10 bases. CDR3 length equals 15 residues. CDR3 bases: TGTGCCATCAGTGAAGGGCGGGAAAGCAATCAGCCCCAGCATTTT. Protein: CAISEGRESNQPQHF.

The V call is TRBV9, the J call TRBJ2-1; 7 positions agree with TRBD2. Germline-derived CDR1 and CDR2 are SGDLS and YYNGEE. V gave up 2 bases and J gave up 13 bases; unmatched junction bases: 12. The CDR3 spans 14 residues. The CDR3 nucleotides are TGTGCCAGCAGCGTCCGGGAGGCCCCAAGGGAACAGTTCTTC. Its protein is CASSVREAPREQFF.

The sample holds many counts of this clonotype. The rearrangement links TRBV20-1 to TRBJ2-1, with 10 nucleotides matching TRBD2. This CDR3 contains 13 residues. V dropped 0 bases and J dropped 12; count of bases not matched to a gene: 5. The germline V gene has CDR1 DFQATT and CDR2 SNEGSKA (reference sequence). The CDR3 bases are TGCAGTGCTAGAGAAGCGGGAGGGTATGCGCAGTTCTTC. It translates to CSAREAGGYAQFF.

This clonotype was counted a few times. The chain employs TRBV18 and TRBJ1-2; TRBD1 matches 9 bases. CDR3 length equals 15 residues. Germline CDR1 reads KGHSH; CDR2 reads LQKENI. Trimming cost V 2 bases and J 7 bases; bases outside gene matches: 8. CDR3 DNA sequence: TGTGCCAGCTCACCAGAGGGGGACAGGGTCGCTGGCTACACCTTC. Protein product: CASSPEGDRVAGYTF.

This chain links TRBV6-1 with TRBJ2-3; D not resolved. The CDR3 is 12 amino acids. Germline CDR1 and CDR2: MNHNS and SASEGT. Trimming removed 5 bases at V and 5 bases at J, with 8 bases between. DNA for the CDR3: TGTGCCAGCAGTACCAGTCGAGATACGCAGTATTTT. It translates to CASSTSRDTQYF.

The V and J genes are TRBV28 and TRBJ1-2; D unresolved. The CDR3 loop spans 12 amino acids. The germline V and J ends were trimmed by 8 bases and 4 bases, with 11 bases remaining between them. Germline-derived CDR1 and CDR2 are MDHEN and SYDVKM. The CDR3 here is CASAVPPYGYTF. The CDR3 region has the DNA TGTGCCAGCGCCGTCCCACCCTATGGCTACACCTTC.

The chain carries TRBV7-8 and TRBJ2-4; no clear D. CDR1 SGHVS and CDR2 FQNEAQ come from the germline V gene. V lost 1 base and J 16 bases, leaving 11 bases between the germline ends. The CDR3 covers 11 residues. The CDR3 nucleotides are TGTGCCAGCAGCTTAGTGGCTTTACGATACTTC. The encoded protein is CASSLVALRYF.

This clonotype was seen at least ten times. The V and J genes are TRBV11-2 and TRBJ2-7; TRBD1 agrees at 10 bases. Germline V CDR1 and CDR2: SGHAT, FQNNGV. Trimming removed 4 bases from V and 2 bases from J; junction bases left unmatched: 8. This CDR3 region has 16 residues. The CDR3 here is CASSSIRGQGAYEQYF. The CDR3 DNA sequence: TGTGCCAGCAGCTCTATCCGCGGACAGGGGGCCTACGAGCAGTACTTC.